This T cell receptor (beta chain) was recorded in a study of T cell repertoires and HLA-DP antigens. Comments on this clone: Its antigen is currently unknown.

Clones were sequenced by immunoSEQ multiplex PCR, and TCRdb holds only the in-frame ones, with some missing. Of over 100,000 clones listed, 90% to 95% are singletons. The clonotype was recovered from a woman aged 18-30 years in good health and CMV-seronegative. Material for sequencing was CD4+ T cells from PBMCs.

The chain's CDR3 is CASSPPGTDTQYF. Here the CDR3 DNA reads TGTGCCAGCAGCCCCCCAGGCACAGATACGCAGTATTTT. The rearrangement links TRBV11-3 to TRBJ2-3, with unresolved D. The CDR3 length is 13 residues. Trimming shortened V by 5 bases and J by 1 base, and 7 bases separated the two germline ends. In germline, CDR1 is SGHNT, CDR2 YENEEA.